This T cell receptor (beta chain) is drawn from a study of Ad26.COV2.S vaccination and SARS-CoV-2 variants. This clone came up once. The antigen is not known. Germline V gene sequence: CDR1 SQVTM, CDR2 ANQGSEA. The CDR3 covers 13 residues. V lost 6 bases and J lost 0, with 6 bases in between. TCRdb keeps only in-frame clones here, not all; method: immunoSEQ multiplex PCR. Of about 87,000 clones detected, roughly 84% appear once; the ten largest clones hold approximately 16%. General study results and limits: Those who received the vaccine showed greater spike-specific TCR breadth than those given placebo. Researchers cautioned that TCR breadth and depth analyses may have underestimated total T cell responses.

The V call is TRBV29-1, the J call TRBJ2-6, with D uncertain. The source material was peripheral blood, sampled after recovery from COVID-19. This TCR was sampled from a human donor who had recovered from COVID-19. The CDR3 protein is CSVTLSGANVLTF. Here the CDR3 DNA reads TGCAGCGTAACCCTCTCTGGGGCCAACGTCCTGACTTTC.